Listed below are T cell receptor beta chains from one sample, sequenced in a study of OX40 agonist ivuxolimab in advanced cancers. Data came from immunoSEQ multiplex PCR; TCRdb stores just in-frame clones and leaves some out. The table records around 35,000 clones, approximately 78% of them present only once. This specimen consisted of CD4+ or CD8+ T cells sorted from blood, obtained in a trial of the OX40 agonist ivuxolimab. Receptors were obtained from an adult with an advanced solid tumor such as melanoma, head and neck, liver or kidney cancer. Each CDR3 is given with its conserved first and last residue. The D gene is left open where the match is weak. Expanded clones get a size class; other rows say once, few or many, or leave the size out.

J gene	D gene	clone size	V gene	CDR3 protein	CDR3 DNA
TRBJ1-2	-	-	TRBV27	CASSSSGSSPQGGYTF	TGTGCCAGCAGTTCCAGCGGGTCCTCACCCCAGGGCGGCTACACCTTC
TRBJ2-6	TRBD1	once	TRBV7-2	CASSFRQGATGANVLTF	TGTGCCAGCAGCTTCAGACAGGGGGCGACCGGGGCCAACGTCCTGACTTTC
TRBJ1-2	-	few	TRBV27	CASSSPGLYGYTF	TGTGCCAGCAGTTCTCCCGGCCTCTATGGCTACACCTTC
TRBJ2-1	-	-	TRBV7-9	CASSPHSPGDEQFF	TGTGCCAGCAGCCCACACTCCCCGGGAGACGAGCAGTTCTTC
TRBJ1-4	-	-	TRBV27	CASSLGQPATNEKLFF	TGTGCCAGCAGTTTAGGACAGCCGGCAACTAATGAAAAACTGTTTTTT
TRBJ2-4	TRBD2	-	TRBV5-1	CASSPGAGGDAKNIQYF	TGCGCCAGCAGCCCGGGGGCGGGAGGGGATGCCAAAAACATTCAGTACTTC
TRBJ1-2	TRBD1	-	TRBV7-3	CASSLSTGGIMGGGYTF	TGTGCCAGCAGCTTAAGTACAGGGGGCATAATGGGAGGTGGCTACACCTTC
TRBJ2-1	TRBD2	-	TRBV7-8	CASSLRPSGGYNEQFF	TGTGCCAGCAGCTTAAGGCCTAGCGGGGGCTACAATGAGCAGTTCTTC
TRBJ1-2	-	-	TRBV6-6	CASSYSSGGQYGYTF	TGTGCCAGCAGTTACTCAAGTGGGGGGCAGTATGGCTACACCTTC
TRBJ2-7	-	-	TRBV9	CASSVADTAYEQYF	TGTGCCAGCAGCGTAGCGGACACGGCCTACGAGCAGTACTTC
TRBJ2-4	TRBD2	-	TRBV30	CAWSAIAGGDIQYF	TGTGCCTGGAGTGCGATAGCGGGAGGGGACATTCAGTACTTC
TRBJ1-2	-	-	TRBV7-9	CASSLDGTNYGYTF	TGTGCCAGCAGCTTAGACGGAACTAACTATGGCTACACCTTC
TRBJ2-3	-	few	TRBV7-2	CASSRRITDTQYF	TGTGCCAGCAGCCGGAGAATCACAGATACGCAGTATTTT
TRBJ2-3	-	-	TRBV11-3	CASSLGTGPDTQYF	TGTGCCAGCAGCCTTGGGACGGGGCCAGATACGCAGTATTTT
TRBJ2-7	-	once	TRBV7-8	CASSPVDAAESSYEQYF	TGTGCCAGCAGCCCTGTGGACGCGGCGGAGAGCTCCTACGAGCAGTACTTC
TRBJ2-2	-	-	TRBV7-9	CASSPSVGTDANTGELFF	TGTGCCAGCAGCCCCTCGGTGGGGACGGACGCGAACACCGGGGAGCTGTTTTTT
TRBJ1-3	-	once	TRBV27	CASSFGGSGNTIYF	TGTGCCAGCAGTTTTGGGGGCTCTGGAAACACCATATATTTT
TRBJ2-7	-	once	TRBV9	CASSKRRDNSYEQYF	TGTGCCAGCAGCAAGCGTCGGGACAACTCCTACGAGCAGTACTTC
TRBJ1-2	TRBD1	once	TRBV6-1	CASSGPGTGAYGYTF	TGTGCCAGCAGTGGACCCGGGACAGGAGCCTATGGCTACACCTTC
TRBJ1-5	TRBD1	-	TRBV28	CASSERTGIVQPQHF	TGTGCCAGCTCGGAGCGGACAGGGATAGTTCAGCCCCAGCATTTT
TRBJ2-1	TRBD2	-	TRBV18	CASSPPGTGRAGEQFF	TGTGCCAGCTCACCACCGGGTACCGGGAGGGCCGGTGAGCAGTTCTTC
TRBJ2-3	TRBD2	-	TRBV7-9	CASSFLLAENTDTQYF	TGTGCCAGCAGCTTCCTACTAGCGGAGAACACAGATACGCAGTATTTT